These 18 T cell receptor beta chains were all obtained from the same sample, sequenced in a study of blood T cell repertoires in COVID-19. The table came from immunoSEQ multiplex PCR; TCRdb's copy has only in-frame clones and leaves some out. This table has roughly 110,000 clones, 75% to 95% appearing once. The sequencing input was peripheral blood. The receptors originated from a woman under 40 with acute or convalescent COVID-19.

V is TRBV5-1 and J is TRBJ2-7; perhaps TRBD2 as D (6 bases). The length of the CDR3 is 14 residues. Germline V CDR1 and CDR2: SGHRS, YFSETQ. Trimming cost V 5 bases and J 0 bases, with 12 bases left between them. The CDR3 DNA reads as TGCGCCAGCAGTGGCGGGACGAGCTCCTACGAGCAGTACTTC. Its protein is CASSGGTSSYEQYF.

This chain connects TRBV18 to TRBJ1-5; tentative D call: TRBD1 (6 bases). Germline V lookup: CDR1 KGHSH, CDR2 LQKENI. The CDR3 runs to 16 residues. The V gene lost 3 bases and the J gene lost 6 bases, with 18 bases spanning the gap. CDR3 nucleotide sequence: TGTGCCAGCTCACCTGGAGGTCCAGGGGCTGGTCAGCCCCAGCATTTT. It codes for CASSPGGPGAGQPQHF.

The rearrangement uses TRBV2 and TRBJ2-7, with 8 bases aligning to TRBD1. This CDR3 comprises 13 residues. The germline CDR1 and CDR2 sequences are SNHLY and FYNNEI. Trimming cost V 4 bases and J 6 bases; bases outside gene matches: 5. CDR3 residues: CASSGETGVEQYF. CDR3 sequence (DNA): TGTGCCAGCAGTGGCGAGACAGGGGTCGAGCAGTACTTC. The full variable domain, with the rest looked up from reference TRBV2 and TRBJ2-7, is EPEVTQTPSHQVTQMGQEVILRCVPISNHLYFYWYRQILGQKVEFLVSFYNNEISEKSEIFDDQFSVERPDGSNFTLKIRSTKLEDSAMYFCASSGETGVEQYFGPGTRLTVT.

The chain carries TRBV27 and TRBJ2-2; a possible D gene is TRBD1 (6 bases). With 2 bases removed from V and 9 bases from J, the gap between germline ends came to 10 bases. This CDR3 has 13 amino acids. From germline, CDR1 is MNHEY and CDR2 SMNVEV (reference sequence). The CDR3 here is CASSLQGTRELFF. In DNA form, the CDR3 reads TGTGCCAGCAGTTTACAGGGGACCAGGGAGCTGTTTTTT.

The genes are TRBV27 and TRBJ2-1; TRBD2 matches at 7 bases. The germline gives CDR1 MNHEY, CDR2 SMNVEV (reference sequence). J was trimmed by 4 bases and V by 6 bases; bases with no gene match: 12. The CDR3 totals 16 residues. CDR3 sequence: CASRLKGLTSYNEQFF. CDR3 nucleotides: TGTGCCAGCAGACTAAAGGGACTAACATCGTACAATGAGCAGTTCTTC.

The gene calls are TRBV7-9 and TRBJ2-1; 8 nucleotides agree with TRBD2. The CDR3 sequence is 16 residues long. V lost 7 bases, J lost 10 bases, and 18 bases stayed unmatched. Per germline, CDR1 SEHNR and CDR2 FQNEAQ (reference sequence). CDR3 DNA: TGTGCCAGCAACTCCCCGGTCCTAGCGGGTGGGGGCGAGCAGTTCTTC. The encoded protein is CASNSPVLAGGGEQFF.

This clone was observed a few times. CDR3 protein: CASNDGRGNYGYTF. Written as DNA, the CDR3 is TGTGCCAGCAATGACGGCAGGGGGAACTATGGCTACACCTTC. The chain links TRBV2 to TRBJ1-2, with 7 nucleotides matching TRBD1. This CDR3 has 14 amino acids. J gave up 2 bases and V 7 bases, and 7 bases lay outside the gene matches. Germline CDR1 reads SNHLY; CDR2 reads FYNNEI.

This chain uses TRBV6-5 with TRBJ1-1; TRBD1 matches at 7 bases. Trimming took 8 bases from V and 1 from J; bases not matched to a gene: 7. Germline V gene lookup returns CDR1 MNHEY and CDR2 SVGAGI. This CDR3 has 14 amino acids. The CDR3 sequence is CASGKGASNTEAFF. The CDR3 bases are TGTGCCAGCGGAAAGGGGGCCTCGAACACTGAAGCTTTCTTT.

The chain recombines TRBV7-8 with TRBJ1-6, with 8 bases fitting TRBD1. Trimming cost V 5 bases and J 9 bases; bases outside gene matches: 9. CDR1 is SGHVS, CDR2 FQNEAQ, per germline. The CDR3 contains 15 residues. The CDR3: CASSPNRGTRSPLHF. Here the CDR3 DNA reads TGTGCCAGCAGCCCTAACAGGGGGACTCGTTCACCCCTCCACTTT.

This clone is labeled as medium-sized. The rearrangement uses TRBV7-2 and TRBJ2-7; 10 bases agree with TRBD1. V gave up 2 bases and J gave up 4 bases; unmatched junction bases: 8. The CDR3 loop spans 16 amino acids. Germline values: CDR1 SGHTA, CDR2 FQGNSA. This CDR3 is CASSLWGQGQGYEQYF. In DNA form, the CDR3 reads TGTGCCAGCAGCTTATGGGGACAGGGGCAAGGTTACGAGCAGTACTTC. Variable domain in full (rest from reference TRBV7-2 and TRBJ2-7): GAGVSQSPSNKVTEKGKDVELRCDPISGHTALYWYRQSLGQGLEFLIYFQGNSAPDKSGLPSDRFSAERTGGSVSTLTIQRTQQEDSAVYLCASSLWGQGQGYEQYFGPGTRLTVT.

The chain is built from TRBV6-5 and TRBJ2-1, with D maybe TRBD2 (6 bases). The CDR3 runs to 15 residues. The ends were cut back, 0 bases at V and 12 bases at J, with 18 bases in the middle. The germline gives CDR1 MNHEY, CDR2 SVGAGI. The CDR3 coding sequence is TGTGCCAGCAGTTACTCGAAGGGGCACGGGGAGGCGCAGTTCTTC. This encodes CASSYSKGHGEAQFF.

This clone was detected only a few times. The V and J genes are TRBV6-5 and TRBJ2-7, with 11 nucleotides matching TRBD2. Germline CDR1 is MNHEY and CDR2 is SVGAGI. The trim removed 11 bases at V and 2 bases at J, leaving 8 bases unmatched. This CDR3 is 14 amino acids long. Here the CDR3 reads CAGRGLAATYEQYF. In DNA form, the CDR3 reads TGTGCCGGGAGGGGACTAGCGGCAACCTACGAGCAGTACTTC.

DNA for the CDR3: TGTGCCAGCAGTAACCGCCGGGACAGGGGGCAGCCCCAGCATTTT. Its translation: CASSNRRDRGQPQHF. The V gene is TRBV28, the J gene TRBJ1-5, with 11 bases that match TRBD1. The V gene's germline CDR1 is MDHEN and CDR2 SYDVKM. The CDR3 consists of 15 residues. V trimming: 5 bases; J trimming: 7 bases; junction bases outside the gene matches: 7.

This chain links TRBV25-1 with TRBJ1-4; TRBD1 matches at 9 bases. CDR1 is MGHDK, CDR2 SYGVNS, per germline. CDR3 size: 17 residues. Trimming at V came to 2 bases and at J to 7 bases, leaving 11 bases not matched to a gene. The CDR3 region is CASSEPRDRAWGEKLFF. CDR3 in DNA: TGTGCCAGCAGTGAACCCAGGGACAGGGCTTGGGGTGAAAAACTGTTTTTT. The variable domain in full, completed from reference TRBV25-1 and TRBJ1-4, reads EADIYQTPRYLVIGTGKKITLECSQTMGHDKMYWYQQDPGMELHLIHYSYGVNSTEKGDLSSESTVSRIRTEHFPLTLESARPSHTSQYLCASSEPRDRAWGEKLFFGSGTQLSVL.

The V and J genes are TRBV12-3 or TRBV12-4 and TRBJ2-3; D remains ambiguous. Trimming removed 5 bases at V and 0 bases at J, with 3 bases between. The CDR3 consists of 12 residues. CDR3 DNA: TGTGCCAGCAGTCAAAGCACAGATACGCAGTATTTT. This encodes CASSQSTDTQYF.

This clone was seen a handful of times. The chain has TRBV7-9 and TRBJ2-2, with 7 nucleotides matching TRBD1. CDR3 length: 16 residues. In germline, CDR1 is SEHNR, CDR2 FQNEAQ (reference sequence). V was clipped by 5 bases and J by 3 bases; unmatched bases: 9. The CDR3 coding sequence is TGTGCCAGCAGCAACCGGGACAGACTTTACACCGGGGAGCTGTTTTTT. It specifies CASSNRDRLYTGELFF.

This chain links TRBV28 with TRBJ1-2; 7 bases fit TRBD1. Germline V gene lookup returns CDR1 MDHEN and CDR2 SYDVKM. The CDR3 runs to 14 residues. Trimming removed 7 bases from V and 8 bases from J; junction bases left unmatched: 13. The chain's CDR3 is CASKVALAGGGYTF. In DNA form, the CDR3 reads TGTGCCAGCAAGGTTGCTCTGGCAGGGGGAGGCTACACCTTC.

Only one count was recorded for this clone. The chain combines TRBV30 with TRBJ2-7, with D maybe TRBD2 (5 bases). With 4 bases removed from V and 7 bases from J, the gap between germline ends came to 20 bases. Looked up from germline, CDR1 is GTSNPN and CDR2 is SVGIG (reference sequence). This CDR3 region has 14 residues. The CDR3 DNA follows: TGTGCCTGGAACGTCGTACGGGCTACGGGAGAGCAGTACTTC. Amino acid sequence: CAWNVVRATGEQYF.